This TCR beta chain was observed in a study of beta chain features in type 1 diabetes. This CDR3 has 13 amino acids. Germline lookup yields CDR1 SEHNR and CDR2 FQNEAQ (reference sequence). Trimming pared 3 bases from V and 0 bases from J, leaving 5 bases between. Expressed TCRB transcripts were sequenced, since all the RNA that had been isolated was reverse transcribed. About 3.5 million reads, on average, came from each naive, central memory and regulatory T cell sample. TCRdb's table, derived via immunoSEQ multiplex PCR, lists solely in-frame clones and lacks some. The sample lists 900,000 or so clones, roughly 15% occurring once.

The source material was naive CD4+ T cells from blood. The chain combines TRBV7-9 with TRBJ1-1; the D is unclear. The receptor was isolated from a woman between 18 and 29 years old in good health. The CDR3 DNA follows: TGTGCCAGCAGCTTTGAGTTGAACACTGAAGCTTTCTTT. This sequence encodes CASSFELNTEAFF.